This paragraph covers one T cell receptor (beta chain) sequence. Its specificity is unknown. These data are taken from a study of cytomegalovirus exposure and HLA in healthy donors. Donors in the study were healthy people who gave bone marrow. The CDR3 length is 12 residues. The germline V gene encodes CDR1 SGHNT and CDR2 YYREEE (reference sequence). The PCR used 60 Vbeta and 13 Jbeta primers. The method was immunoSEQ multiplex PCR; TCRdb's version includes in-frame clones alone and lacks a portion of them. Its clone listing holds about 100,000 clones. The study's findings and limits: In a later analysis, DRB1 alleles had the most associated TCRs; HLA-C alleles the fewest. Later on, an analysis found that several of the most significant clusters appeared to be linked to common viral pathogens, which included parvovirus B19.

The chain links TRBV5-4 to TRBJ2-2; tentatively, D is TRBD2 (5 bases). The sequence was collected from a girl aged 5 to 17 in good health and CMV-seropositive. The sequenced material came from PBMCs. The CDR3 DNA follows: TGTGTTGAAACGGGAACCCCCGGGGAGCTGTTTTTT. Encoded protein: CVETGTPGELFF.